This T cell receptor beta chain is from a study of T-cell memory formation after mild COVID-19. On the study more broadly: Largely, TCR clusters stayed within a single donor. General study results and limits: Several responding clones turned up in pre-infection memory, indicating that cross-reactive memory may have taken part. A balance of CD4 and CD8 characterized clones contracting day 15 to 85, whereas later expanders leaned CD4+.

With constant-segment primers, 5'RACE yielded cDNA libraries of TCR alpha and TCR beta that carried sample barcodes and UMIs. Each CDR3 protein gets one entry after TCRdb re-called the 5' RACE reads with MiXCR. The sample includes over 300,000 distinct CDR3 sequences, less than 25% of them seen just once. The V gene's germline CDR1 is LNHNV and CDR2 YYDKDF (reference sequence). Trimming cost V 5 bases and J 1 base; bases outside gene matches: 6. The CDR3 runs 15 residues. A few counts support this clonotype. Its target is not known. The V and J genes are TRBV15 and TRBJ1-1; 8 nucleotides match TRBD1. This TCR was recovered from a young man who had mild COVID-19 (a few samples of this study predate the infection). Cell type and time point are not known. Sequencing input: PBMCs or a T cell subset sorted from them (not recorded which). The CDR3 loop reads CATSLRDRRNTEAFF. Written as DNA, the CDR3 is TGTGCCACCAGCCTTCGGGACAGGAGGAACACTGAAGCTTTCTTT. The full variable domain, in which reference TRBV15 and TRBJ1-1 provide the parts outside the CDR3, is DAMVIQNPRYQVTQFGKPVTLSCSQTLNHNVMYWYQQKSSQAPKLLFHYYDKDFNNEADTPDNFQSRRPNTSFCFLDIRSPGLGDTAMYLCATSLRDRRNTEAFFGQGTRLTVV.